This T cell receptor (beta chain) stems from a study of blood T cell repertoires in COVID-19. Whole-study context: Sources were T cells, B-cell-depleted T cells, or PBMCs; the material itself was cDNA or gDNA.

The CDR3 contains 16 residues. V was shortened by 4 bases and J by 0 bases, with 13 bases between the two germline ends. The V gene's germline CDR1 is LGHNA and CDR2 YNFKEQ. Seattle's cohort entered during active infection and was followed longitudinally. The authors' processing: From reference gene primer amplification, estimates of nucleated cell counts were derived. The data were produced by immunoSEQ multiplex PCR, yet TCRdb's version contains in-frame clones alone and is incomplete. That table is the source of V, J and clone size, and D and trimming were worked out from the DNA. The profile shows 100,000 to 150,000 clones, roughly 86% of them singletons. In its sample, this clone was seen a few times.

The sequenced material came from peripheral blood. This rearrangement joins TRBV4-2 to TRBJ1-5, with D unresolved. This TCR derives from a woman between 70 and 85 years old with COVID-19, enrolled during active disease. As DNA, the CDR3 is TGTGCCAGCAGCCCCCTGATCGCGGATAGCAATCAGCCCCAGCATTTT. It translates to CASSPLIADSNQPQHF.